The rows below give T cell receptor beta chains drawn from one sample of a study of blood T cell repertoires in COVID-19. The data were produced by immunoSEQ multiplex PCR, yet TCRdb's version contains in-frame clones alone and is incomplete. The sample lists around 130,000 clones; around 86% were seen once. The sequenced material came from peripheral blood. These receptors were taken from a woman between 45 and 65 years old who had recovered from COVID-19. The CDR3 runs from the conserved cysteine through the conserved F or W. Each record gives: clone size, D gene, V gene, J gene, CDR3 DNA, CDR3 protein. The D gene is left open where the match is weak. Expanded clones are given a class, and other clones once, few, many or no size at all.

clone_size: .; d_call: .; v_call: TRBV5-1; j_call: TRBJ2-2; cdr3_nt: TGCGCCAGCAGCGCGAGTGCGTGGAGGAGGGACAACACCGGGGAGCTGTTTTTT; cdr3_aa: CASSASAWRRDNTGELFF
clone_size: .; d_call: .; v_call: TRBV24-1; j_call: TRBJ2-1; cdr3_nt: TGTGCCACCAGTGACCTACCGCGGGGGCCTACCTACAATGAGCAGTTCTTC; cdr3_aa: CATSDLPRGPTYNEQFF
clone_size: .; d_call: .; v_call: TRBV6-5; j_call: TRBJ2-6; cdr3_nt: TGTGCCAGCAGCAGGGGAGTGGCCAACGTCCTGACTTTC; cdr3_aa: CASSRGVANVLTF
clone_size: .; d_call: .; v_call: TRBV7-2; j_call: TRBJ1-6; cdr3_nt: TGTGCCAGCAGCTTAGCGGGCAGGGTTAATTCACCCCTCCACTTT; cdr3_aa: CASSLAGRVNSPLHF
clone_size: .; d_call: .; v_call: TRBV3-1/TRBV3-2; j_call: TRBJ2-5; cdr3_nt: TGTGCCAGCAGCCAAGGTCCTCGGGAGACCCAGTACTTC; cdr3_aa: CASSQGPRETQYF
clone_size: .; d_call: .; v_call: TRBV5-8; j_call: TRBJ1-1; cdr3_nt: TGTGCCAGCAGCTTCCGGGAAACTGAAGCTTTCTTT; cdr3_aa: CASSFRETEAFF
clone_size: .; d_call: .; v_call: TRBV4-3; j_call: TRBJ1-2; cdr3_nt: TGCGCCAGCAGCCAAGATAGGTCACAGGGCCATGGCTACACCTTC; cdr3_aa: CASSQDRSQGHGYTF
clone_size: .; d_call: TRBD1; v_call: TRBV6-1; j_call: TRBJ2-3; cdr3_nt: TGTGCCAGCAGTGAGCTACAGGGGGCCACAGATACGCAGTATTTT; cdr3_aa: CASSELQGATDTQYF
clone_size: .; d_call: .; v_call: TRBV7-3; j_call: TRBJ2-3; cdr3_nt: TGTGCCAGCAGCTCACAGACAGGAGATACGCGGTATTTT; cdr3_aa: CASSSQTGDTRYF
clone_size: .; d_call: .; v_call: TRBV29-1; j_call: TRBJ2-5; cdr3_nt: TGCAGCGTCCATCTTCTCCCAGGCGAGACCCAGTACTTC; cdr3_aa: CSVHLLPGETQYF
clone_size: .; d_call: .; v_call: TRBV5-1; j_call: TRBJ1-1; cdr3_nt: TGCGCCAGCACCCAAGGGGGGGAGACTGAAGCTTTCTTT; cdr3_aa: CASTQGGETEAFF
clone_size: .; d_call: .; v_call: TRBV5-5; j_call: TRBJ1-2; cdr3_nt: TGTGCCAGCAGGGAGGCAGGTCCAGCTAACTATGGCTACACCTTC; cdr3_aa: CASREAGPANYGYTF
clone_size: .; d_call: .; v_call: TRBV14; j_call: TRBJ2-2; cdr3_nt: TGTGCCAGCAGCCGTCACCGGGACACCTACACCGGGGAGCTGTTTTTT; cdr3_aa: CASSRHRDTYTGELFF
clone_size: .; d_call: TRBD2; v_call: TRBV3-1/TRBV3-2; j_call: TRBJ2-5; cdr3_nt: TGTGCCAGCAGCCTCCTCCGACTAGCGGGGGCAGGAGAGACCCAGTACTTC; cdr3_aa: CASSLLRLAGAGETQYF
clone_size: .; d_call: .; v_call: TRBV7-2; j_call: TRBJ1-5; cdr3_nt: TGTGCCAGCAGCCTCGGATCGGGGAGCAATCAGCCCCAGCATTTT; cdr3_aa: CASSLGSGSNQPQHF
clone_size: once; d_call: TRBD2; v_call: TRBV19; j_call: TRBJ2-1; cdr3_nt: TGTGCCAGTATGGGGGAGGGTGAGCAGTTCTTC; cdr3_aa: CASMGEGEQFF